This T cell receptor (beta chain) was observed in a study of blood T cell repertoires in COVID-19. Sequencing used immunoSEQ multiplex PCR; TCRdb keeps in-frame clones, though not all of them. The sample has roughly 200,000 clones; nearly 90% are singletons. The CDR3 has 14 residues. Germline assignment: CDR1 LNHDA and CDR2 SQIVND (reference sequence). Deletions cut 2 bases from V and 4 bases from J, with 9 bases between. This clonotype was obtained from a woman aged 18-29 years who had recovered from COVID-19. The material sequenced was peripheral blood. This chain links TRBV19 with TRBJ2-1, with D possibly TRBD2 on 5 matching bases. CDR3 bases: TGTGCCAGTAGTATAAATGGAGGTTACAATGAGCAGTTCTTC. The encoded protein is CASSINGGYNEQFF. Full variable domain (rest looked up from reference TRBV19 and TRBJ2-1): DGGITQSPKYLFRKEGQNVTLSCEQNLNHDAMYWYRQDPGQGLRLIYYSQIVNDFQKGDIAEGYSVSREKKESFPLTVTSAQKNPTAFYLCASSINGGYNEQFFGPGTRLTVL.